Each of the 20 T cell receptor beta chains below was sequenced from the same sample in a study of T cell responses to AZD1222 COVID-19 vaccine. Generated by immunoSEQ multiplex PCR, the TCRdb table keeps only in-frame clones and is missing some. The table records roughly 120,000 clones, 70% to 90% of them present only once. Sequencing was performed on peripheral blood, taken on day 0 of MenACWY control vaccination. The receptors were gathered from an adult in good health.

The chain combines TRBV6-5 with TRBJ1-1; D is unresolved. The germline V and J ends were trimmed by 2 bases and 3 bases, with 10 bases remaining between them. Germline V CDR1 and CDR2: MNHEY, SVGAGI. This CDR3 comprises 14 residues. CDR3 amino acids: CASSYGLRYTEAFF. CDR3 bases: TGTGCCAGCAGTTACGGATTGAGGTACACTGAAGCTTTCTTT.

The rearrangement joins TRBV27 to TRBJ2-3, with 10 positions matching TRBD2. Germline values: CDR1 MNHEY, CDR2 SMNVEV (reference sequence). The CDR3 is 18 amino acids. V lost 0 bases and J lost 1; bases outside the gene matches: 7. The CDR3 nucleotides read TGTGCCAGCAGTTTATCTCCCAACCTAGCGGGGGGCACAGATACGCAGTATTTT. Translation: CASSLSPNLAGGTDTQYF.

The J gene is TRBJ2-2, the V gene TRBV2; D call uncertain. Trimming cost V 1 base and J 8 bases, with 2 bases left between them. The CDR3 spans 11 residues. Germline CDR1 SNHLY, CDR2 FYNNEI. The CDR3 region is CASSEEGELFF. CDR3 sequence (DNA): TGTGCCAGCAGTGAAGAAGGGGAGCTGTTTTTT.

The chain joins TRBV18 to TRBJ2-6, with 8 bases aligning to TRBD1. Trimming removed 1 base from V and 0 bases from J; junction bases left unmatched: 8. The CDR3 covers 19 residues. Per germline, CDR1 KGHSH and CDR2 LQKENI. This chain's CDR3 is CASSPQSPGGRSGANVLTF. The CDR3 DNA is TGTGCCAGCTCACCACAATCGCCAGGGGGCCGCTCTGGGGCCAACGTCCTGACTTTC.

The V call is TRBV24-1, the J call TRBJ2-3; no clear D. The CDR3 runs 13 residues. V was shortened by 4 bases and J by 2 bases, with 6 bases between the two germline ends. The germline V gene has CDR1 KGHDR and CDR2 SFDVKD. CDR3 region: CATSDSLTDTQYF. CDR3 sequence (DNA): TGTGCCACCAGTGACAGCCTCACAGATACGCAGTATTTT.

The chain carries TRBV19 and TRBJ2-4, with D tentatively TRBD1 (5 bases). There are 14 residues in the CDR3. V was shortened by 7 bases and J by 0 bases, with 10 bases between the two germline ends. CDR1 LNHDA and CDR2 SQIVND come from the germline V gene (reference sequence). The CDR3 DNA follows: TGTGCCAGTACCTCAGGGATAGCCAAAAACATTCAGTACTTC. It is translated as CASTSGIAKNIQYF. Complete variable domain (other parts from reference TRBV19 and TRBJ2-4): DGGITQSPKYLFRKEGQNVTLSCEQNLNHDAMYWYRQDPGQGLRLIYYSQIVNDFQKGDIAEGYSVSREKKESFPLTVTSAQKNPTAFYLCASTSGIAKNIQYFGAGTRLSVL.

The J gene is TRBJ2-3, the V gene TRBV27; 8 nucleotides line up with TRBD1. V trimming: 3 bases; J trimming: 6 bases; junction bases outside the gene matches: 2. The CDR3 is made up of 13 amino acids. Looked up from germline, CDR1 is MNHEY and CDR2 is SMNVEV (reference sequence). CDR3 in DNA: TGTGCCAGCAGTTTGTACAGGGGGGATACGCAGTATTTT. It yields the protein CASSLYRGDTQYF.

The rearrangement links TRBV25-1 to TRBJ1-1; 9 bases map to TRBD1. Germline CDR1 and CDR2: MGHDK and SYGVNS. The CDR3 length is 14 residues. Trimming took 8 bases from V and 1 from J; bases not matched to a gene: 5. Here the CDR3 reads CASQGQGRNTEAFF. CDR3 DNA sequence: TGTGCCAGCCAAGGACAGGGGAGGAACACTGAAGCTTTCTTT.

V usage is TRBV7-6 and J usage is TRBJ1-3; no definite D call. Germline V gene lookup returns CDR1 SGHVS and CDR2 FNYEAQ. The V gene lost 4 bases and the J gene lost 0 bases, with 10 bases spanning the gap. CDR3 size: 15 residues. CDR3 amino acids: CASSSTESSGNTIYF. Written as DNA, the CDR3 is TGTGCCAGCAGCTCCACGGAAAGCTCTGGAAACACCATATATTTT.

The V and J genes are TRBV4-2 and TRBJ2-1; 10 bases fit TRBD1. The ends lost 4 bases at V and 4 bases at J; junction bases unmatched: 13. CDR1 and CDR2 (germline): LGHNA, YNFKEQ. This CDR3 spans 18 amino acids. The CDR3 region has the DNA TGTGCCAGCAGCCCCAACACTCGTGGACAGGGGGGTTACAATGAGCAGTTCTTC. Residues: CASSPNTRGQGGYNEQFF.

The rearrangement links TRBV6-5 to TRBJ1-1; possible D gene TRBD1, 5 bases. Trimming removed 5 bases from V and 9 bases from J, with 19 bases in between. Per germline, CDR1 MNHEY and CDR2 SVGAGI. This CDR3 has 14 residues. Written as DNA, the CDR3 is TGTGCCAGCAGTATGGAAGACAGTAGCGTGAAAGCTTTCTTT. As protein: CASSMEDSSVKAFF.

In DNA form, the CDR3 reads TGCAGCGTTGGAGGCTACCCCCGGACAGGACGCCAAGAGACCCAGTACTTC. As protein: CSVGGYPRTGRQETQYF. V is TRBV29-1 and J is TRBJ2-5; 7 bases match TRBD1. Looked up from germline, CDR1 is SQVTM and CDR2 is ANQGSEA. Trimming took 4 bases from V and 1 from J; bases not matched to a gene: 15. The CDR3 sequence is 17 residues long. Full variable domain (missing parts from reference TRBV29-1 and TRBJ2-5): SAVISQKPSRDICQRGTSLTIQCQVDSQVTMMFWYRQQPGQSLTLIATANQGSEATYESGFVIDKFPISRPNLTFSTLTVSNMSPEDSSIYLCSVGGYPRTGRQETQYFGPGTRLLVL.

The V gene is TRBV7-9, the J gene TRBJ2-7, with D perhaps TRBD2 (6 bases). The CDR3 runs 15 residues. Looked up from germline, CDR1 is SEHNR and CDR2 is FQNEAQ (reference sequence). Trimming shortened V by 4 bases and J by 3 bases, and 16 bases separated the two germline ends. The CDR3 loop is CASSSTMGGYYEQYF. The CDR3 DNA reads TGTGCCAGCAGCTCTACCATGGGGGGATACTACGAGCAGTACTTC. Using reference TRBV7-9 and TRBJ2-7 for the parts outside the CDR3, the full variable domain is DTGVSQNPRHKITKRGQNVTFRCDPISEHNRLYWYRQTLGQGPEFLTYFQNEAQLEKSRLLSDRFSAERPKGSFSTLEIQRTEQGDSAMYLCASSSTMGGYYEQYFGPGTRLTVT.

This chain connects TRBV4-1 to TRBJ2-5, with TRBD1 matching 9 bases. Germline CDR1 reads MGHRA; CDR2 reads YSYEKL. The CDR3 is 15 amino acids. V lost 3 bases, J lost 5 bases, and 7 bases stayed unmatched. Written as DNA, the CDR3 is TGCGCCAGCAGCCACCTTACAGGGGGCAGGGAGACCCAGTACTTC. It translates to CASSHLTGGRETQYF.

The chain carries TRBV6-6 and TRBJ2-2, with TRBD2 matching over 8 bases. With V trimmed by 6 bases and J by 6 bases, 12 bases remained unmatched. CDR1 is MNHNY, CDR2 SVGAGI, per germline (reference sequence). CDR3 length: 16 amino acids. CDR3 sequence: CASSPPPGLGPGELFF. CDR3 sequence (DNA): TGTGCCAGCAGCCCCCCACCGGGACTAGGTCCCGGGGAGCTGTTTTTT.

This chain uses TRBV6-5 with TRBJ1-1; no firm D call. The CDR3 is made up of 11 amino acids. CDR1 is MNHEY and CDR2 is SVGAGI in the germline V gene. V lost 10 bases, J lost 1 base, and 7 bases lay in between. In DNA form, the CDR3 reads TGTGCCACAGATGGGAACACTGAAGCTTTCTTT. Encoded protein: CATDGNTEAFF.

The chain uses TRBV27 and TRBJ2-2, with TRBD2 matching 10 bases. Germline loops: CDR1 MNHEY, CDR2 SMNVEV (reference sequence). V was clipped by 5 bases and J by 5 bases; unmatched bases: 11. The CDR3 has 17 residues. CDR3 sequence reads: CASSRTSGPGGTGELFF. The CDR3 coding sequence is TGTGCCAGCAGTCGGACTAGCGGCCCTGGGGGTACCGGGGAGCTGTTTTTT.

The chain is built from TRBV2 and TRBJ1-2, with D tentatively TRBD1 (6 bases). CDR1 and CDR2 (germline): SNHLY, FYNNEI. The germline V and J ends were trimmed by 1 base and 3 bases, with 12 bases remaining between them. This CDR3 has 15 residues. CDR3 region: CASSEGRGGDYGYTF. The DNA for the CDR3 is TGTGCCAGCAGTGAAGGCAGGGGAGGCGACTATGGCTACACCTTC.

The rearrangement links TRBV19 to TRBJ2-7; TRBD2 might be the D (5 bases). CDR1 LNHDA and CDR2 SQIVND come from the germline V gene (reference sequence). The CDR3 runs 14 residues. V gave up 2 bases and J gave up 5 bases, with 13 bases separating them. The chain's CDR3 is CASSIRTGWDEQYF. DNA for the CDR3: TGTGCCAGTAGTATAAGGACGGGGTGGGACGAGCAGTACTTC.

This clone was recorded once. The V call is TRBV4-2, the J call TRBJ1-1, with D uncertain. This CDR3 contains 14 residues. Trimming removed 1 base at V and 0 bases at J, with 6 bases between. Germline V gene data show CDR1 as LGHNA and CDR2 as YNFKEQ. CDR3 in amino acids: CASSQGDLNTEAFF. For the CDR3, the DNA is TGTGCCAGCAGCCAAGGAGATTTGAACACTGAAGCTTTCTTT.